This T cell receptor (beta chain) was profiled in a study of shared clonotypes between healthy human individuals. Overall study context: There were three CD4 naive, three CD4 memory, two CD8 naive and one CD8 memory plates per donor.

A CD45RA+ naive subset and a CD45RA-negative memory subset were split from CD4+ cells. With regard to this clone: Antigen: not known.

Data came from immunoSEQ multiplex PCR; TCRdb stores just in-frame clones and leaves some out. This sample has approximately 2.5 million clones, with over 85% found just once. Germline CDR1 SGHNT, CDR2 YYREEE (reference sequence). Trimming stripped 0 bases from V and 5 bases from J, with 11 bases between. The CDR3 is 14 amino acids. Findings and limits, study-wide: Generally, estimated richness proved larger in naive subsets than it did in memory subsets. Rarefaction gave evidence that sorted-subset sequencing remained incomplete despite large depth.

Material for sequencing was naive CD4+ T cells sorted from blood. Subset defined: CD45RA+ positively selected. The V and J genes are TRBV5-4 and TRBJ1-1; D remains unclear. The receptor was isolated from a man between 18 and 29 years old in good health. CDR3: CASSLVPGRTEAFF. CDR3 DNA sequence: TGTGCCAGCAGCTTGGTCCCGGGAAGGACTGAAGCTTTCTTT.